This T cell receptor (beta chain) was captured in a study of cytomegalovirus exposure and HLA in healthy donors. Study-wide findings and caveats: Later on, analysis showed that most CMV-associated TCR beta chains appeared to be HLA-restricted. Across donors, presence/absence analyses took sequencing depth to be roughly uniform. Later work associated fewer than 20,000 TCR beta sequences with HLA alleles at 0.05 false discovery rate.

A note on this clone: The antigen is undetermined.

Germline assignment: CDR1 SGHNT and CDR2 YYREEE (reference sequence). This CDR3 has 14 amino acids. Trimming stripped 3 bases from V and 7 bases from J, with 17 bases between. 13 Jbeta primers and 60 Vbeta primers were used for the PCR. In the authors' workflow: Approximately 87 million unique TCR beta chains, some 9.9 million shared, were counted in a later analysis. This table comes from immunoSEQ multiplex PCR, and its TCRdb copy is limited to in-frame clones, with some not included. V and J calls and clone size follow that table, whereas D and trimming were derived from the DNA. The sample yields more than 95,000 clones, around 10% seen once.

What was sequenced was PBMCs. This chain connects TRBV5-4 to TRBJ2-7; D is perhaps TRBD1 (6 bases). The receptor's source is a man aged 35 to 55 in good health and CMV-seropositive. The CDR3 region is CASSSSTGPGEQYF. The CDR3 DNA reads TGTGCCAGCAGCTCATCGACAGGACCGGGGGAGCAGTACTTC.